This passage covers 20 T cell receptor beta chains from one sample sequenced in a study of blood T cell repertoires in COVID-19. Using immunoSEQ multiplex PCR, the repertoire was profiled, and TCRdb retains in-frame clones only, with some absent. The table has approximately 210,000 clones, approximately 80% seen once. The sample comprised peripheral blood. The receptor source for this set is an elderly woman with COVID-19, enrolled during active disease.

Written as DNA, the CDR3 is TGTGCCAGCAGCTCGACCGGGACAGGGGGCTCTGAAGCTTTCTTT. Translation: CASSSTGTGGSEAFF. The chain links TRBV7-9 to TRBJ1-1, with 12 bases matching TRBD1. Germline CDR1 is SEHNR and CDR2 is FQNEAQ (reference sequence). This CDR3 contains 15 residues. V trimming: 4 bases; J trimming: 6 bases; junction bases outside the gene matches: 6.

This chain uses TRBV5-6 with TRBJ1-3; 9 bases align to TRBD1. There are 17 residues in the CDR3. Looked up from germline, CDR1 is SGHDT and CDR2 is YYEEEE. Trimming removed 0 bases from V and 2 bases from J; junction bases left unmatched: 6. CDR3 sequence reads: CASSLDGTGLTGNTIYF. CDR3 nucleotides: TGTGCCAGCAGCTTGGACGGGACAGGGTTAACTGGAAACACCATATATTTT.

The gene calls are TRBV18 and TRBJ2-7; 8 nucleotides align to TRBD1. V gave up 5 bases and J gave up 3 bases; unmatched junction bases: 9. There are 15 residues in the CDR3. CDR1 and CDR2 from the germline V gene are KGHSH and LQKENI. CDR3 residues: CASSEVGQGVYEQYV. CDR3 bases: TGTGCCAGCTCAGAAGTCGGACAGGGTGTCTACGAGCAGTACGTC.

The chain is built from TRBV2 and TRBJ1-2, with unresolved D. This CDR3 comprises 15 residues. From germline, CDR1 is SNHLY and CDR2 FYNNEI. V was clipped by 0 bases and J by 8 bases, with 16 bases between them. In DNA form, the CDR3 reads TGTGCCAGCAGTGAAGCGGGTCCTCCGGGAGGAGGCTACACCTTC. This encodes CASSEAGPPGGGYTF. Together with reference TRBV2 and TRBJ1-2, the CDR3 gives the full variable domain: EPEVTQTPSHQVTQMGQEVILRCVPISNHLYFYWYRQILGQKVEFLVSFYNNEISEKSEIFDDQFSVERPDGSNFTLKIRSTKLEDSAMYFCASSEAGPPGGGYTFGSGTRLTVV.

This chain joins TRBV18 and TRBJ1-1; possibly TRBD1 for D (5 bases). Germline-derived CDR1 and CDR2 are KGHSH and LQKENI. The CDR3 has 13 residues. Trimming took off 5 bases at V and 1 base at J, with 8 bases between the two ends. This CDR3 reads CASSGAENTEAFF. CDR3 DNA: TGTGCCAGCTCAGGGGCGGAGAACACTGAAGCTTTCTTT.

As concerns this clone: Other DNA sequences of this sample code for an identical CDR3. This chain links TRBV5-1 with TRBJ1-2; D possibly corresponds to TRBD1 (5 bases). Germline CDR1 and CDR2: SGHRS and YFSETQ. The CDR3 consists of 13 residues. Trimming removed 0 bases from V and 7 bases from J, with 10 bases in between. The CDR3 here is CASSLGQGSGYTF. In nucleotides, the CDR3 is TGCGCCAGCAGCTTGGGCCAGGGATCTGGCTACACCTTC.

V usage is TRBV5-1 and J usage is TRBJ2-5; TRBD2 is a possible D gene (6 bases). Germline V gene data show CDR1 as SGHRS and CDR2 as YFSETQ. Deletions cut 6 bases from V and 4 bases from J, with 16 bases between. This CDR3 region has 14 residues. The CDR3 bases are TGCGCCAGCACATTGGGGGGTGGTGGAGAGACCCAGTACTTC. Amino acids: CASTLGGGGETQYF.

The V and J genes are TRBV19 and TRBJ2-2, with 11 bases lining up with TRBD2. Germline values: CDR1 LNHDA, CDR2 SQIVND (reference sequence). V dropped 6 bases and J dropped 4; count of bases not matched to a gene: 7. The CDR3 sequence is 16 residues long. CDR3 sequence: CASSRSGGAGTGELFF. CDR3 DNA: TGTGCCAGTAGCCGTAGCGGGGGGGCCGGCACCGGGGAGCTGTTTTTT. Full variable domain (outside the CDR3, taken from reference TRBV19 and TRBJ2-2): DGGITQSPKYLFRKEGQNVTLSCEQNLNHDAMYWYRQDPGQGLRLIYYSQIVNDFQKGDIAEGYSVSREKKESFPLTVTSAQKNPTAFYLCASSRSGGAGTGELFFGEGSRLTVL.

The CDR3 sequence: CASSSRQGIEKLFF. The CDR3 region has the DNA TGTGCCAGCAGCTCCCGACAGGGGATTGAAAAACTGTTTTTT. V usage is TRBV27 and J usage is TRBJ1-4, with 8 bases lining up with TRBD1. This CDR3 is 14 amino acids long. Germline V gives CDR1 MNHEY, CDR2 SMNVEV (reference sequence). Trimming took 6 bases from V and 7 from J; bases not matched to a gene: 7.

CDR3 sequence: CASSLGWAGTSGNTIYF. The CDR3 DNA reads TGTGCCAGCAGCTTAGGTTGGGCAGGTACCTCTGGAAACACCATATATTTT. This chain uses TRBV7-2 with TRBJ1-3; D is uncertain. The length of the CDR3 is 17 residues. V gave up 1 base and J gave up 0 bases, with 13 bases separating them. Germline CDR1 is SGHTA and CDR2 is FQGNSA.

CDR3 DNA: TGTGCCAGCAGTGAAGCCCCCCAGGGGACAACTAATGAAAAACTGTTTTTT. Translating it yields CASSEAPQGTTNEKLFF. The chain recombines TRBV2 with TRBJ1-4; possibly TRBD1 for D (6 bases). The germline gives CDR1 SNHLY, CDR2 FYNNEI. V was trimmed by 0 bases and J by 0 bases, leaving 11 bases between them. The CDR3 loop spans 17 amino acids.

V is TRBV9 and J is TRBJ2-1, with 8 bases identical to TRBD1. The V gene's germline CDR1 is SGDLS and CDR2 YYNGEE. V was pared by 4 bases and J by 1 base, with 4 bases of the junction left unmatched. The CDR3 runs 15 residues. The DNA for the CDR3 is TGTGCCAGCAGCTACCGACAGGGGTCCTACAATGAGCAGTTCTTC. It is translated as CASSYRQGSYNEQFF.

This sequence joins TRBV3-1 (or the pseudogene TRBV3-2) and TRBJ2-1, with 8 bases identical to TRBD2. The V segment lost 0 bases and the J segment 6 bases; nucleotides outside the gene matches: 16. CDR1 and CDR2 (germline): LGHDT, YNNKEL (reference sequence). The CDR3 has 19 residues. Written as DNA, the CDR3 is TGTGCCAGCAGCCAAGATCAGGGGACTAGGTTTGTAGCGCGCAATGAGCAGTTCTTC. Amino acid sequence: CASSQDQGTRFVARNEQFF.

V usage is TRBV6-5 and J usage is TRBJ2-1; maybe TRBD2 (5 bases). With 4 bases removed from V and 5 bases from J, the gap between germline ends came to 12 bases. Germline values: CDR1 MNHEY, CDR2 SVGAGI. This CDR3 region has 14 residues. The CDR3 reads CASSSVLGNNEQFF. CDR3 sequence (DNA): TGTGCCAGCAGTTCAGTACTAGGTAACAATGAGCAGTTCTTC.

The chain carries TRBV3-1 (or the pseudogene TRBV3-2) and TRBJ1-3, with 12 bases lining up with TRBD1. V lost 4 bases, J lost 0 bases, and 22 bases stayed unmatched. Germline-derived CDR1 and CDR2 are LGHDT and YNNKEL (reference sequence). This CDR3 region has 23 residues. CDR3 in amino acids: CASSPVTPGQGARFRTSGNTIYF. CDR3 in DNA: TGTGCCAGCAGCCCGGTCACGCCGGGACAGGGGGCCCGCTTTCGGACCTCTGGAAACACCATATATTTT.

In its sample, this clone was seen once. The chain uses TRBV18 and TRBJ2-1; no clear D gene. Trimming shortened V by 1 base and J by 2 bases, and 9 bases separated the two germline ends. The germline V gene has CDR1 KGHSH and CDR2 LQKENI. The CDR3 contains 15 residues. The CDR3 here is CASSPLGGPYNEQFF. CDR3 in DNA: TGTGCCAGCTCACCACTCGGCGGCCCCTACAATGAGCAGTTCTTC. Complete variable domain (other parts from reference TRBV18 and TRBJ2-1): NAGVMQNPRHLVRRRGQEARLRCSPMKGHSHVYWYRQLPEEGLKFMVYLQKENIIDESGMPKERFSAEFPKEGPSILRIQQVVRGDSAAYFCASSPLGGPYNEQFFGPGTRLTVL.

CDR3 in DNA: TGTGCCATCAGTCCGGGAATCACAGATACGCAGTATTTT. It codes for CAISPGITDTQYF. The rearrangement uses TRBV10-3 and TRBJ2-3, with a tentative D call TRBD2 (5 bases). V was trimmed by 5 bases and J by 2 bases, leaving 8 bases between them. Per the germline V gene, CDR1 is ENHRY and CDR2 is SYGVKD. The CDR3 has 13 residues.

The table lists this clone with a few counts. This chain links TRBV29-1 with TRBJ1-1; D is unclear. From germline, CDR1 is SQVTM and CDR2 ANQGSEA. V was clipped by 5 bases and J by 6 bases, with 13 bases between them. This CDR3 is built from 12 residues. CDR3 nucleotide sequence: TGCAGCGTTCTCAGTCTAAGCGCTGAAGCTTTCTTT. It encodes CSVLSLSAEAFF.

The chain is built from TRBV3-1 (or the pseudogene TRBV3-2) and TRBJ1-6, with no clear D. This CDR3 has 17 amino acids. Germline CDR1 is LGHDT and CDR2 is YNNKEL (reference sequence). The germline V and J ends were trimmed by 1 base and 7 bases, with 17 bases remaining between them. CDR3 DNA sequence: TGTGCCAGCAGCCAAGTTAATTATGTCGGGGAGAATTCACCCCTCCACTTT. Its translation is CASSQVNYVGENSPLHF.

J is TRBJ1-3 and V is TRBV14; the D is unclear. The germline V gene encodes CDR1 SGHDN and CDR2 FVKESK. This CDR3 comprises 12 residues. V gave up 1 base and J gave up 5 bases, with 3 bases separating them. For the CDR3, the DNA is TGTGCCAGCAGCCAAGCCAGAAACACCATATATTTT. It codes for CASSQARNTIYF.